These 5 T cell receptor beta chains were all obtained from the same sample, sequenced in a study of T-cell memory formation after mild COVID-19. TCRdb called the 5' RACE reads again in MiXCR, with one record for every CDR3 protein. Counted here are roughly 450,000 distinct CDR3 sequences, 18% occurring once; the ten biggest clones make up roughly 12%. Specimen: PBMCs or a T cell subset sorted from them (not recorded which). Receptor source: an adult woman who had mild COVID-19 (a few samples of this study predate the infection). Cell type and time point are not known.

This clonotype was detected only a few times. The gene calls are TRBV7-6 and TRBJ2-5; 7 positions match TRBD1. The CDR3 totals 16 residues. V lost 4 bases to trimming and J lost 2 bases; unmatched junction nucleotides: 10. Looked up from germline, CDR1 is SGHVS and CDR2 is FNYEAQ. CDR3 in DNA: TGTGCCAGCAGCTATTCAGGGGGTAGCGTTCAAGAGACCCAGTACTTC. Its translation is CASSYSGGSVQETQYF.

The chain combines TRBV9 with TRBJ2-2, with D perhaps TRBD1 (5 bases). The CDR3 totals 15 residues. The germline V and J ends were trimmed by 0 bases and 4 bases, with 10 bases remaining between them. Germline values: CDR1 SGDLS, CDR2 YYNGEE. The CDR3 DNA sequence: TGTGCCAGCAGCGTAGTTGCAGGGCCCACCGGGGAGCTGTTTTTT. The encoded protein is CASSVVAGPTGELFF.

This chain uses TRBV11-2 with TRBJ2-2; TRBD2 agrees at 9 bases. The V gene end was trimmed by 6 bases and the J gene end by 0 bases; junction bases not matched to a gene: 8. The CDR3 is 17 residues long. Germline-derived CDR1 and CDR2 are SGHAT and FQNNGV. CDR3 coding DNA: TGTGCCAGCAGACCTAGCGGGGCAGCTACGAACACCGGGGAGCTGTTTTTT. Encoded protein: CASRPSGAATNTGELFF.

This clonotype was seen a handful of times. This chain links TRBV5-6 with TRBJ2-1; a possible D gene is TRBD2 (6 bases). The germline V gene has CDR1 SGHDT and CDR2 YYEEEE. CDR3 length: 15 amino acids. The V and J ends lost 4 bases and 0 bases respectively, with 11 bases between them. The CDR3 nucleotides are TGTGCCAGCAGCATCCGCGGGAACTCCTACAATGAGCAGTTCTTC. As protein: CASSIRGNSYNEQFF.

This clonotype has just a few counts. V usage is TRBV7-9 and J usage is TRBJ2-3; a possible D gene is TRBD2 (5 bases). Germline CDR1 is SEHNR and CDR2 is FQNEAQ (reference sequence). V was cut by 4 bases and J by 6 bases, with 14 bases left in between. The CDR3 is made up of 14 amino acids. The CDR3 DNA follows: TGTGCCAGCAGCTCAGCTCGGGGTGTGGATACGCAGTATTTT. Its translation is CASSSARGVDTQYF.